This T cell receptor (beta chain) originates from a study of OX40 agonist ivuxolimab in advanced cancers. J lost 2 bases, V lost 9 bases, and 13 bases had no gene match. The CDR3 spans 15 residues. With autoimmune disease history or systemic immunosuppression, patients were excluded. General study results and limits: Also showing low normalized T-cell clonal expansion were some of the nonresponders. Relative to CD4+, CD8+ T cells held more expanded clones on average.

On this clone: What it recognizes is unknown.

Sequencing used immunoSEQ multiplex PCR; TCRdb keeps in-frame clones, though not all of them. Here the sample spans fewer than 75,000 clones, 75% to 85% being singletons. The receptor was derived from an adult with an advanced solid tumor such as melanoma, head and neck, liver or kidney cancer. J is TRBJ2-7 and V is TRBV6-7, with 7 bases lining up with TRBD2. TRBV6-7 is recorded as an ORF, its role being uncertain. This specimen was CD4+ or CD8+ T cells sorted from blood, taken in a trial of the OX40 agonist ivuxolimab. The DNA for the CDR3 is TGTGCCAGGATCGGGACTATTCTTCAACCCTACGAGCAGTACGTC. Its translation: CARIGTILQPYEQYV.